This record concerns one TCR beta chain sequence. Germline V lookup: CDR1 LGHNA, CDR2 YSLEER. The CDR3 sequence is 14 residues long. The record originates from a study of blood T cells in healthy people across ages. PCR was performed a second time for about 7 to 11 cycles using a sample-barcoded 5' primer and a J-beta primer mix. TCRdb processed the 5' RACE reads anew with MiXCR; each CDR3 protein has one entry. The sample lists about 1.1 million distinct CDR3 sequences, 35% to 45% occurring once. The chain uses TRBV4-3 and TRBJ2-4; D gene uncertain. The tail of the sequence fits TRBJ2-7 better, so the J call may be wrong. The origin of this receptor is a man between 18 and 35 years old in good health. Sequencing used blood. CDR3 nucleotide sequence: TGCGCCAGCAGCCAGAAGGGCTACGGTTACGAGCAGTACTTC. Encoded protein: CASSQKGYGYEQYF.